Here is one T cell receptor (beta chain) with its context. Clones were read by immunoSEQ multiplex PCR, and TCRdb kept only the in-frame ones, dropping some. Found here are approximately 100,000 clones, around 90% of them singletons; the top ten hold 5.5% to 8%. This CDR3 comprises 17 residues. J lost 2 bases, V lost 4 bases, and 8 bases had no gene match. Germline loops: CDR1 MNHEY, CDR2 SMNVEV (reference sequence). This entry comes from a study of blood T cell repertoires in COVID-19. Study summary: Samples of COVID-19 (acute and convalescent) were obtained from the United States, Italy and Spain.

The gene calls are TRBV27 and TRBJ1-5, with 10 bases aligning to TRBD1. The specimen was peripheral blood. This TCR derives from a woman aged 55-70 years with acute or convalescent COVID-19. CDR3 residues: CASSSTWTGGGNQPQHF. As DNA, the CDR3 is TGTGCCAGCAGTTCTACCTGGACAGGGGGTGGCAATCAGCCCCAGCATTTT.